These T cell receptor beta chains were read from a single sample in a study of shared clonotypes between healthy human individuals. TCRdb's copy holds only in-frame clones and misses some; the assay was immunoSEQ multiplex PCR. The repertoire holds about 650,000 clones, with 95% to 96% as singletons. The specimen was naive CD8+ T cells sorted from blood. The receptor source for this set is a woman in her 30s in good health. The CDR3 runs from the conserved cysteine through the conserved F or W. The D gene is left open where the match is weak. Clone sizes are given selectively: once, few, many, or a class where the clone is expanded.

d_call	v_call	j_call	clone_size	cdr3_aa
.	TRBV9	TRBJ2-1	.	CASSVTVFGSHEQFF
TRBD1	TRBV15	TRBJ1-1	.	CATYGQGAGTEAFF
.	TRBV13	TRBJ1-1	.	CASSPRGVTEAFF
TRBD2	TRBV10-2	TRBJ2-5	.	CASSDGPAGGLRETQYF
.	TRBV15	TRBJ1-5	once	CATSGGSNQPQHF
.	TRBV28	TRBJ2-7	.	CASSLGLGHYYEQYF
TRBD1	TRBV28	TRBJ2-5	.	CASSPGTGGMYQETQYF
.	TRBV11-2	.	once	CASSLEIGEVTYEQYF
.	TRBV13	TRBJ1-2	.	CASSIEQAPRYGYTF
TRBD2	TRBV25-1	.	.	CASSPGLGSYEQYF
.	TRBV19	TRBJ1-1	.	CASSIWVNTEAFF
.	TRBV19	.	.	CASSIGSGAYEQYF
.	TRBV28	TRBJ2-7	.	CASSLMQLEQYF
.	TRBV6-1	.	.	CASSEKPTDYYEQYF
.	TRBV9	TRBJ2-5	.	CASSVGNGKETQYF